Listed below are T cell receptor beta chains from one sample, sequenced in a study of blood T cells in healthy people across ages. TCRdb re-derived calls from the 5' RACE reads in MiXCR, one entry per CDR3 protein. The data contain some 890,000 distinct CDR3 sequences, 25% to 30% of them seen just once; the ten biggest clones take up about a tenth. The data were also submitted as part of a second study, on T cells of mothers and their children.

Sequences were obtained from blood. The receptors were gathered from a woman between 35 and 50 years old in good health. Each CDR3 is given with its conserved first and last residue. The order of the fields is clone size, J gene, D gene, V gene, CDR3 protein, CDR3 DNA. A D gene is named only where the DNA matches it firmly. Size is stated for part of the rows, as once, few or many counts, or as a class when the clone is expanded.

clone_size: few
j_call: TRBJ2-1
d_call: TRBD2
v_call: TRBV2
cdr3_aa: CASLAGVSYNEQFF
cdr3_nt: TGTGCCAGTTTAGCGGGGGTCTCCTACAATGAGCAGTTCTTC

clone_size: NA
j_call: TRBJ1-1
d_call: TRBD1
v_call: TRBV27
cdr3_aa: CASSTRQGSLNTEAFF
cdr3_nt: TGTGCCAGCAGCACCCGACAGGGTTCCCTAAACACTGAAGCTTTCTTT

clone_size: many
j_call: TRBJ1-1
d_call: NA
v_call: TRBV10-3
cdr3_aa: CAISESLSQTAFF
cdr3_nt: TGTGCCATCAGTGAGTCGTTGTCACAGACAGCTTTCTTT

clone_size: NA
j_call: TRBJ2-7
d_call: NA
v_call: TRBV7-6
cdr3_aa: CASSSTAGTHSYEQYF
cdr3_nt: TGTGCCAGCAGCTCCACAGCCGGGACCCACTCCTACGAGCAGTACTTC

clone_size: NA
j_call: TRBJ2-1
d_call: TRBD2
v_call: TRBV11-3
cdr3_aa: CASSPGGGPYNEQFF
cdr3_nt: TGTGCCAGCAGCCCGGGCGGGGGTCCCTACAATGAGCAGTTCTTC

clone_size: NA
j_call: TRBJ1-3
d_call: NA
v_call: TRBV7-2
cdr3_aa: CASSLPTGRSGNTIYF
cdr3_nt: TGTGCCAGCAGCCTCCCGACAGGTCGCTCTGGAAACACCATATATTTT

clone_size: many
j_call: TRBJ2-3
d_call: TRBD2
v_call: TRBV20-1
cdr3_aa: CSARAGTSGGADTQYF
cdr3_nt: TGCAGTGCTAGAGCTGGGACTAGCGGGGGGGCAGATACGCAGTATTTT

clone_size: many
j_call: TRBJ2-3
d_call: TRBD1
v_call: TRBV9
cdr3_aa: CASSATTGVAQYF
cdr3_nt: TGTGCCAGCAGCGCGACGACAGGGGTGGCGCAGTATTTT

clone_size: once
j_call: TRBJ1-4
d_call: NA
v_call: TRBV24-1
cdr3_aa: CATRGFDRTLFF
cdr3_nt: TGTGCCACCAGGGGGTTCGACAGAACGCTGTTTTTT

clone_size: many
j_call: TRBJ2-7
d_call: NA
v_call: TRBV4-1
cdr3_aa: CASSQASLATYEQYF
cdr3_nt: TGCGCCAGCAGCCAAGCTTCCCTCGCTACCTACGAGCAGTACTTC

clone_size: few
j_call: TRBJ2-1
d_call: NA
v_call: TRBV7-4
cdr3_aa: CASSLGGPGYNEQFF
cdr3_nt: TGTGCCAGCAGCTTAGGGGGTCCAGGGTACAATGAGCAGTTCTTC

clone_size: NA
j_call: TRBJ2-5
d_call: TRBD2
v_call: TRBV5-1
cdr3_aa: CASSLAMGLAAPATQYF
cdr3_nt: TGCGCCAGCAGCTTGGCCATGGGACTAGCGGCCCCAGCCACCCAGTACTTC

clone_size: many
j_call: TRBJ2-7
d_call: NA
v_call: TRBV29-1
cdr3_aa: CSVEDKQNYEQYF
cdr3_nt: TGCAGCGTTGAAGATAAACAAAACTACGAGCAGTACTTC

clone_size: many
j_call: TRBJ2-3
d_call: NA
v_call: TRBV7-2
cdr3_aa: CASSLRTDAQYF
cdr3_nt: TGTGCCAGCAGCTTACGGACTGACGCGCAGTATTTT

clone_size: few
j_call: TRBJ2-7
d_call: TRBD2
v_call: TRBV7-2
cdr3_aa: CASSKPGLAVTYEQYF
cdr3_nt: TGTGCCAGCAGCAAACCGGGACTAGCGGTTACCTACGAGCAGTACTTC

clone_size: many
j_call: TRBJ2-5
d_call: NA
v_call: TRBV11-2
cdr3_aa: CASSLVGAQETQYF
cdr3_nt: TGTGCCAGCAGCTTAGTAGGCGCGCAAGAGACCCAGTACTTC

clone_size: once
j_call: TRBJ1-1
d_call: NA
v_call: TRBV10-3
cdr3_aa: CAISDRTGTAFF
cdr3_nt: TGTGCCATCAGTGACAGGACGGGGACGGCTTTCTTT

clone_size: many
j_call: TRBJ1-2
d_call: NA
v_call: TRBV6-5
cdr3_aa: CASSYSKVARQNGYTF
cdr3_nt: TGTGCCAGCAGTTACTCGAAAGTCGCCAGGCAAAATGGCTACACCTTC

clone_size: few
j_call: TRBJ2-2
d_call: TRBD2
v_call: TRBV12-3/TRBV12-4
cdr3_aa: CASSSPRSSGGYTGELFF
cdr3_nt: TGTGCCAGCAGTTCGCCTAGGTCTAGCGGGGGGTACACCGGGGAGCTGTTTTTT

clone_size: few
j_call: TRBJ1-5
d_call: NA
v_call: TRBV10-3
cdr3_aa: CAISESREMQPQHF
cdr3_nt: TGTGCCATCAGTGAGTCAAGGGAAATGCAGCCCCAGCATTTT

clone_size: many
j_call: TRBJ1-1
d_call: TRBD1
v_call: TRBV5-1
cdr3_aa: CASLQGASLNTEAFF
cdr3_nt: TGCGCCAGCTTGCAGGGGGCGTCTCTGAACACTGAAGCTTTCTTT

clone_size: NA
j_call: TRBJ2-2
d_call: TRBD1
v_call: TRBV6-1
cdr3_aa: CASSAGQGAFGELFF
cdr3_nt: TGTGCCAGCAGTGCCGGACAGGGGGCGTTCGGGGAGCTGTTTTTT

clone_size: few
j_call: TRBJ2-3
d_call: TRBD2
v_call: TRBV7-3
cdr3_aa: CASSVAGTSDTQYF
cdr3_nt: TGTGCCAGCAGCGTAGCGGGGACGTCAGATACGCAGTATTTT

clone_size: NA
j_call: TRBJ2-1
d_call: TRBD2
v_call: TRBV3-1
cdr3_aa: CSSGGTYEQFF
cdr3_nt: TGTAGTAGCGGGGGGACTTATGAGCAGTTCTTC

clone_size: NA
j_call: TRBJ2-3
d_call: TRBD1
v_call: TRBV18
cdr3_aa: CASSPPGRGRDTQYF
cdr3_nt: TGTGCCAGCTCACCACCCGGCAGGGGGCGAGATACGCAGTATTTT

clone_size: many
j_call: TRBJ1-4
d_call: NA
v_call: TRBV6-5
cdr3_aa: CASSSRGGEKLFF
cdr3_nt: TGTGCCAGCAGTTCCCGCGGGGGCGAAAAACTGTTTTTT

clone_size: many
j_call: TRBJ2-7
d_call: NA
v_call: TRBV7-2
cdr3_aa: CASSSYRAEQYF
cdr3_nt: TGTGCCAGCAGCTCGTACAGGGCCGAGCAGTACTTC

clone_size: NA
j_call: TRBJ2-7
d_call: NA
v_call: TRBV28
cdr3_aa: CASSFEDSYEQYF
cdr3_nt: TGTGCCAGCAGTTTCGAGGACTCCTACGAGCAGTACTTC

clone_size: NA
j_call: TRBJ2-3
d_call: NA
v_call: TRBV5-1
cdr3_aa: CASSLLTGFATDTQYF
cdr3_nt: TGCGCCAGCAGCTTACTTACAGGGTTTGCCACAGATACGCAGTATTTT

clone_size: many
j_call: TRBJ2-7
d_call: TRBD1
v_call: TRBV6-2/TRBV6-3
cdr3_aa: CASSGQVSYEQYF
cdr3_nt: TGTGCCAGCAGCGGACAGGTCTCCTACGAGCAGTACTTC

clone_size: NA
j_call: TRBJ2-7
d_call: NA
v_call: TRBV27
cdr3_aa: CASSSGLDYEQYF
cdr3_nt: TGTGCCAGCAGTTCGGGACTCGACTACGAGCAGTACTTC

clone_size: few
j_call: TRBJ1-2
d_call: TRBD1
v_call: TRBV28
cdr3_aa: CASSRDRLLGYTF
cdr3_nt: TGTGCCAGCAGTCGGGACAGGCTGTTGGGCTACACCTTC

clone_size: once
j_call: TRBJ2-1
d_call: NA
v_call: TRBV20-1
cdr3_aa: CSASPGPGGFYNEQFF
cdr3_nt: TGCAGTGCTAGTCCGGGCCCCGGGGGTTTCTACAATGAGCAGTTCTTC

clone_size: many
j_call: TRBJ2-3
d_call: NA
v_call: TRBV12-3/TRBV12-4
cdr3_aa: CASSLGERTDTQYF
cdr3_nt: TGTGCCAGCAGCCTTGGGGAGCGCACAGATACGCAGTATTTT